This T cell receptor (beta chain) was recorded in a study of OX40 agonist ivuxolimab in advanced cancers. Background on the study: At 0.01 to 10 mg/kg, ivuxolimab was administered intravenously to patients every 2 weeks. Males comprised around four fifths of the group, whose mean age was about 61 years (range 23 to 79). Partial responses occurred in Three dose-escalation patients, one with hepatocellular carcinoma and two with cutaneous melanoma.

General study points: Determination of antigen specificity was not performed for the expanded peripheral T cells.

Looked up from germline, CDR1 is SQVTM and CDR2 is ANQGSEA. The CDR3 is 13 residues long. V gave up 7 bases and J gave up 5 bases; unmatched junction bases: 8. Clones were read by immunoSEQ multiplex PCR, and TCRdb kept only the in-frame ones, dropping some. The sample has about 120,000 clones, over 85% seen once. Turning to this clone: Its specificity is unknown.

Material: CD4+ or CD8+ T cells sorted from blood, obtained in a trial of the OX40 agonist ivuxolimab. This chain joins TRBV29-1 and TRBJ2-5; TRBD1 matches 9 bases. The TCR comes from an adult with an advanced solid tumor such as melanoma, head and neck, liver or kidney cancer. Written as DNA, the CDR3 is TGCAGCGGGACAGGGGAGTCCCGGGAGACCCAGTACTTC. Its translation is CSGTGESRETQYF. The variable domain in full, completed from reference TRBV29-1 and TRBJ2-5, reads SAVISQKPSRDICQRGTSLTIQCQVDSQVTMMFWYRQQPGQSLTLIATANQGSEATYESGFVIDKFPISRPNLTFSTLTVSNMSPEDSSIYLCSGTGESRETQYFGPGTRLLVL.